The 23 T cell receptor beta chains below come from one sample, sequenced in a study of Tregs in tolerant kidney transplant recipients. The assay was immunoSEQ multiplex PCR, and TCRdb's table has in-frame clones only and misses some. This table holds roughly 45,000 clones, about 90% found once. The specimen was Tregs from blood. The receptors here all came from a human donor in good health.

CDR3 in DNA: TGTGCCAGCTCACCCCTCGACGGCTACACCTTC. Amino acids: CASSPLDGYTF. V is TRBV18 and J is TRBJ1-2; D remains ambiguous. CDR1 is KGHSH and CDR2 is LQKENI in the germline V gene. CDR3 length: 11 amino acids. V was shortened by 3 bases and J by 8 bases, with 7 bases between the two germline ends.

The chain combines TRBV27 with TRBJ1-5; D is ambiguous. The CDR3 totals 15 residues. Per germline, CDR1 MNHEY and CDR2 SMNVEV (reference sequence). The V gene lost 3 bases and the J gene lost 1 base, with 10 bases spanning the gap. The DNA for the CDR3 is TGTGCCAGCAGTTTTCGGGCGGGCAGCAATCAGCCCCAGCATTTT. This sequence encodes CASSFRAGSNQPQHF.

The rearrangement links TRBV5-1 to TRBJ2-3; TRBD2 matches 7 bases. Germline CDR1 and CDR2: SGHRS and YFSETQ. The CDR3 is 14 residues long. Losses at the gene ends were 5 bases for V and 6 bases for J; bases not matched to a gene: 9. The CDR3 sequence: CASSFLTSADTQYF. DNA of the CDR3: TGCGCCAGCAGTTTTCTTACTAGCGCGGATACGCAGTATTTT.

Turning to this clone: Other DNA sequences of this sample code for an identical CDR3. This chain links TRBV29-1 with TRBJ2-6; TRBD1 agrees at 11 bases. J was trimmed by 4 bases and V by 6 bases; bases with no gene match: 8. From germline, CDR1 is SQVTM and CDR2 ANQGSEA. This CDR3 comprises 16 residues. This chain's CDR3 is CSVAGTGGAGANVLTF. The CDR3 coding sequence is TGCAGCGTAGCCGGGACAGGGGGGGCCGGGGCCAACGTCCTGACTTTC. Full variable domain (outside the CDR3, taken from reference TRBV29-1 and TRBJ2-6): SAVISQKPSRDICQRGTSLTIQCQVDSQVTMMFWYRQQPGQSLTLIATANQGSEATYESGFVIDKFPISRPNLTFSTLTVSNMSPEDSSIYLCSVAGTGGAGANVLTFGAGSRLTVL.

This clone appeared a few times. The chain uses TRBV2 and TRBJ1-1; D not certain. Trimming took off 5 bases at V and 2 bases at J, with 9 bases between the two ends. The length of the CDR3 is 13 residues. The germline gives CDR1 SNHLY, CDR2 FYNNEI. The CDR3 region is CASSRSSNTEAFF. CDR3 nucleotide sequence: TGTGCCAGCAGTAGATCATCTAACACTGAAGCTTTCTTT.

In DNA, the CDR3 is TGCGCCAGCAGCAGCGAGCCGTACGAGCAGTACTTC. Amino acid sequence: CASSSEPYEQYF. This chain joins TRBV5-1 and TRBJ2-5, with D hard to call. Judging by the DNA end, TRBJ2-7 fits better; the J call may be wrong. Germline CDR1 and CDR2: SGHRS and YFSETQ. This CDR3 is built from 12 residues.

The chain employs TRBV15 and TRBJ1-4; 8 positions agree with TRBD1. CDR1 is LNHNV and CDR2 is YYDKDF in the germline V gene (reference sequence). The CDR3 spans 15 residues. Unmatched junction bases numbered 12, after V lost 3 bases and J lost 12 bases. The CDR3 protein is CATSRRGAGGMELFF. The CDR3 nucleotides are TGTGCCACCAGCAGGAGGGGGGCAGGGGGCATGGAACTGTTTTTT.

In the case of this clone: A junction end diverges from the germline sequence, so it may reflect a read error. This chain links TRBV7-7 with TRBJ1-4; 8 bases agree with TRBD1. CDR3 length: 15 residues. CDR1 and CDR2 from the germline V gene are SSHAT and FNYEAQ (reference sequence). The CDR3 sequence: CASSSDRERDEKLFF. Written as DNA, the CDR3 is TGTGCTAGCAGCTCGGACAGGGAGAGGGATGAAAAACTGTTTTTT.

The gene calls are TRBV5-8 and TRBJ1-5; a weak D match, TRBD1 (5 bases). Germline loops: CDR1 SGHTS, CDR2 YDEGEE. The ends were cut back, 4 bases at V and 4 bases at J, with 15 bases in the middle. The CDR3 loop spans 15 amino acids. The CDR3 spells CASSPKWTRNQPQHF. As DNA, the CDR3 is TGTGCCAGCAGCCCTAAATGGACACGTAATCAGCCCCAGCATTTT.

This chain connects TRBV5-4 to TRBJ2-5; possibly TRBD1 for D (6 bases). Germline CDR1 SGHNT, CDR2 YYREEE (reference sequence). The CDR3 is 15 amino acids. V shed 0 bases and J shed 4 bases, with 13 bases lying between them. CDR3 bases: TGTGCCAGCAGCTTGGCAGGGGACGGTGGAGAGACCCAGTACTTC. It specifies CASSLAGDGGETQYF.

This clone was picked up one time. The V gene is TRBV6-6, the J gene TRBJ2-7; the D gene is possibly TRBD1 (6 bases). There are 16 residues in the CDR3. The germline V and J ends were trimmed by 6 bases and 7 bases, with 25 bases remaining between them. CDR1 is MNHNY and CDR2 is SVGAGI in the germline V gene (reference sequence). The chain's CDR3 is CASRPPRTVGVSEQYF. In nucleotides, the CDR3 is TGTGCCAGCAGACCGCCTCGGACAGTCGGGGTGAGTGAGCAGTACTTC.

The chain's CDR3 is CASSLTTTTNEQFF. The CDR3 region has the DNA TGTGCCAGCAGCCTTACGACCACAACCAATGAGCAGTTCTTC. V is TRBV11-2 and J is TRBJ2-1, with no clear D. The CDR3 contains 14 residues. The ends were cut back, 5 bases at V and 6 bases at J, with 14 bases in the middle. Germline CDR1 SGHAT, CDR2 FQNNGV.

The chain carries TRBV5-6 and TRBJ1-2; 7 bases are shared with TRBD1. The CDR3 extends over 16 amino acids. With 1 base clipped from V and 8 bases from J, the junction kept 14 bases outside the gene matches. Per the germline V gene, CDR1 is SGHDT and CDR2 is YYEEEE. The CDR3 nucleotides are TGTGCCAGCAGCTTGCGGGGACAGAGGGGAGCCCACGGCTACACCTTC. As protein: CASSLRGQRGAHGYTF. Full variable domain (outside the CDR3, taken from reference TRBV5-6 and TRBJ1-2): DAGVTQSPTHLIKTRGQQVTLRCSPKSGHDTVSWYQQALGQGPQFIFQYYEEEERQRGNFPDRFSGHQFPNYSSELNVNALLLGDSALYLCASSLRGQRGAHGYTFGSGTRLTVV.

The chain has TRBV7-9 and TRBJ1-3; possible D gene TRBD1, 5 bases. Trimming removed 5 bases from V and 4 bases from J, with 18 bases in between. This CDR3 is built from 16 residues. Germline CDR1 and CDR2: SEHNR and FQNEAQ (reference sequence). The CDR3 DNA is TGTGCCAGCAGCCAACTACGTTCAGGGTCGGGAAACACCATATATTTT. Encoded protein: CASSQLRSGSGNTIYF.

The CDR3 sequence is CASSESSGGSTDTQYF. CDR3 nucleotide sequence: TGTGCCAGCAGTGAATCTAGCGGGGGCTCCACAGATACGCAGTATTTT. J is TRBJ2-3 and V is TRBV6-1; TRBD2 agrees at 10 bases. This CDR3 has 16 amino acids. Germline CDR1 MNHNS, CDR2 SASEGT. J was trimmed by 2 bases and V by 2 bases; bases with no gene match: 4.

The V call is TRBV15, the J call TRBJ2-3, with D possibly being TRBD2 (5 bases). CDR1 LNHNV and CDR2 YYDKDF come from the germline V gene (reference sequence). Trimming stripped 0 bases from V and 4 bases from J, with 14 bases between. This CDR3 comprises 16 residues. CDR3 loop: CATSRDTGFSADTQYF. CDR3 nucleotide sequence: TGTGCCACCAGCAGAGATACGGGGTTTAGCGCAGATACGCAGTATTTT.

V and J are TRBV19 and TRBJ2-1, with 9 bases aligning to TRBD1. V lost 6 bases, J lost 5 bases, and 5 bases stayed unmatched. Germline CDR1 LNHDA, CDR2 SQIVND (reference sequence). The CDR3 spans 14 residues. The CDR3 is CASREQGAHNEQFF. CDR3 DNA sequence: TGTGCCAGTAGGGAACAGGGGGCACACAATGAGCAGTTCTTC. Drawing the rest from reference TRBV19 and TRBJ2-1, the complete variable domain is DGGITQSPKYLFRKEGQNVTLSCEQNLNHDAMYWYRQDPGQGLRLIYYSQIVNDFQKGDIAEGYSVSREKKESFPLTVTSAQKNPTAFYLCASREQGAHNEQFFGPGTRLTVL.

CDR3 coding DNA: TGTGCCAGCAGTCCAGGACAGGGATATGAAAAACTGTTTTTT. This encodes CASSPGQGYEKLFF. J is TRBJ1-4 and V is TRBV6-1, with 8 bases identical to TRBD1. The CDR3 consists of 14 residues. The germline gives CDR1 MNHNS, CDR2 SASEGT. Trimming removed 5 bases from V and 6 bases from J; junction bases left unmatched: 5.

This sequence joins TRBV2 and TRBJ2-7, with 7 bases fitting TRBD1. Germline V gene sequence: CDR1 SNHLY, CDR2 FYNNEI. The ends lost 7 bases at V and 1 base at J; junction bases unmatched: 4. This CDR3 has 13 amino acids. CDR3 sequence (DNA): TGTGCCAGCAAGCTGGACAGGTCCTACGAGCAGTACTTC. Amino acids: CASKLDRSYEQYF.

CDR3 nucleotide sequence: TGCGCCAGCAGGAATCCGGGACTCGGGGTAGAAGGGGCCCAGTACTTC. Protein product: CASRNPGLGVEGAQYF. The chain is built from TRBV10-2 and TRBJ2-5, with D perhaps TRBD2 (6 bases). Deletions cut 6 bases from V and 9 bases from J, with 26 bases between. The germline CDR1 and CDR2 sequences are WSHSY and SAAADI. CDR3 length: 16 amino acids.

The chain uses TRBV18 and TRBJ2-5, with D unresolved. The V end lost 5 bases, the J end lost 0 bases, and 4 bases lay between the germline ends. Per the germline V gene, CDR1 is KGHSH and CDR2 is LQKENI. The CDR3 runs to 12 residues. CDR3 amino acids: CASSLYQETQYF. The CDR3 DNA sequence: TGTGCCAGCTCATTGTACCAAGAGACCCAGTACTTC.

The rearrangement uses TRBV7-9 and TRBJ1-1, with D hard to call. The V gene's germline CDR1 is SEHNR and CDR2 FQNEAQ (reference sequence). CDR3 length: 14 residues. Trimming left V 3 bases short and J 4 bases short, with 12 bases between. CDR3 amino acids: CASSFGGLSTEAFF. CDR3 in DNA: TGTGCCAGCAGCTTCGGTGGCTTGAGCACTGAAGCTTTCTTT. Full variable domain (missing parts from reference TRBV7-9 and TRBJ1-1): DTGVSQNPRHKITKRGQNVTFRCDPISEHNRLYWYRQTLGQGPEFLTYFQNEAQLEKSRLLSDRFSAERPKGSFSTLEIQRTEQGDSAMYLCASSFGGLSTEAFFGQGTRLTVV.

The V and J genes are TRBV25-1 and TRBJ1-5; maybe TRBD1 (6 bases). The CDR3 is 15 residues long. V lost 3 bases and J lost 7, with 16 bases in between. Germline V gene sequence: CDR1 MGHDK, CDR2 SYGVNS. CDR3 DNA: TGTGCCAGCAGTGAGGTAACTCCGACAGGACAGCCCCAGCATTTT. Its translation: CASSEVTPTGQPQHF. The whole variable domain, remainder taken from reference TRBV25-1 and TRBJ1-5, is EADIYQTPRYLVIGTGKKITLECSQTMGHDKMYWYQQDPGMELHLIHYSYGVNSTEKGDLSSESTVSRIRTEHFPLTLESARPSHTSQYLCASSEVTPTGQPQHFGDGTRLSIL.